A selection of T cell receptor beta chains follows, all from one sample in a study of identical twins. A single record per CDR3 protein comes from TCRdb applying MiXCR to the 5' RACE reads. The data contain a few hundred thousand distinct CDR3 sequences, around 9.7% of them singletons. The same specimen was also included in a second study, on yellow fever vaccine responses in identical twins.

The specimen sequenced was CD8+ T cells sorted from blood. The receptors were sampled from a woman aged 18-29 years in good health. Each CDR3 is given with its conserved first and last residue. A D gene is named only where the DNA matches it firmly. Clone size is given for some rows only: seen once, a few or many times, or a class if the clone is expanded.

abundance: -; j_gene: TRBJ2-2; v_gene: TRBV18; len: 16; d_gene: -; CDR3nt: TGTGCCAGCTCACCACCGGGCGGGGATGACGCCGGGGAGCTGTTTTTT; CDR3aa: CASSPPGGDDAGELFF
abundance: -; j_gene: TRBJ2-5; v_gene: TRBV20-1; len: 15; d_gene: -; CDR3nt: TGCAGTGCTAGAGATCTTGGGCAGGGGCAAGAGACCCAGTACTTC; CDR3aa: CSARDLGQGQETQYF
abundance: many; j_gene: TRBJ2-2; v_gene: TRBV7-9; len: 16; d_gene: TRBD2; CDR3nt: TGTGCCAGCAGTTCTAGCGGTGGAGGTTCCACCGGGGAGCTGTTTTTT; CDR3aa: CASSSSGGGSTGELFF
abundance: many; j_gene: TRBJ2-2; v_gene: TRBV3-1; len: 18; d_gene: -; CDR3nt: TGTGCCAGCAGCCAATTGCCTGGGACGCTCGCGAACACCGGGGAGCTGTTTTTT; CDR3aa: CASSQLPGTLANTGELFF
abundance: few; j_gene: TRBJ2-7; v_gene: TRBV7-9; len: 14; d_gene: TRBD1; CDR3nt: TGTGCCAGCAGCTACCGGGACAGGGGTGGCGAGCAGTACTTC; CDR3aa: CASSYRDRGGEQYF
abundance: -; j_gene: TRBJ2-2; v_gene: TRBV2; len: 13; d_gene: -; CDR3nt: TGTGCCAGCAGTGAATTATTGTTTGGGGAGCTGTTTTTT; CDR3aa: CASSELLFGELFF
abundance: few; j_gene: TRBJ2-5; v_gene: TRBV5-1; len: 14; d_gene: -; CDR3nt: TGCGCCAGCAGCTTGCGGGCTACTCAAGAGACCCAGTACTTC; CDR3aa: CASSLRATQETQYF
abundance: -; j_gene: TRBJ2-3; v_gene: TRBV18; len: 20; d_gene: TRBD2; CDR3nt: TGTGCCAGCTCACTAACCACCTCATCTAGCGGGAGGGCCGGGACAGATACGCAGTATTTT; CDR3aa: CASSLTTSSSGRAGTDTQYF
abundance: few; j_gene: TRBJ2-7; v_gene: TRBV15; len: 16; d_gene: TRBD2; CDR3nt: TGTGCCACCAGCAGACCTTCGGGACTAGCGACCTACGAGCAGTACTTC; CDR3aa: CATSRPSGLATYEQYF
abundance: many; j_gene: TRBJ2-1; v_gene: TRBV12-3/TRBV12-4; len: 15; d_gene: TRBD2; CDR3nt: TGTGCCAGCAGCGTAGCGGGGGGGCCGGGGAGTGAGCAGTTCTTC; CDR3aa: CASSVAGGPGSEQFF
abundance: few; j_gene: TRBJ1-2; v_gene: TRBV2; len: 15; d_gene: -; CDR3nt: TGTGCCAGCAGCGGCAGGGGAACTAATAACTATGGCTACACCTTC; CDR3aa: CASSGRGTNNYGYTF
abundance: -; j_gene: TRBJ2-2; v_gene: TRBV27; len: 13; d_gene: -; CDR3nt: TGTGCCAGCGCCCCGGGCGGTACCGGGGAGCTGTTTTTT; CDR3aa: CASAPGGTGELFF
abundance: few; j_gene: TRBJ1-2; v_gene: TRBV12-3/TRBV12-4; len: 13; d_gene: -; CDR3nt: TGTGCCAGCAGTTTAGCCAGGGTTGGAGGCTACACCTTC; CDR3aa: CASSLARVGGYTF
abundance: -; j_gene: TRBJ1-1; v_gene: TRBV20-1; len: 13; d_gene: TRBD1; CDR3nt: TGCAGTGCTAGGACAGGGAGGGACACTGAAGCTTTCTTT; CDR3aa: CSARTGRDTEAFF
abundance: -; j_gene: TRBJ2-4; v_gene: TRBV5-6; len: 15; d_gene: -; CDR3nt: TGTGCCAGCAGCTGGGGTTCGGCAGGTGAAAACATTCAGTACTTC; CDR3aa: CASSWGSAGENIQYF
abundance: many; j_gene: TRBJ2-5; v_gene: TRBV12-3/TRBV12-4; len: 14; d_gene: -; CDR3nt: TGTGCCAGCAGCTTTGGCCAGGGAGGAGAGACCCAGTACTTC; CDR3aa: CASSFGQGGETQYF
abundance: -; j_gene: TRBJ1-2; v_gene: TRBV28; len: 12; d_gene: -; CDR3nt: TGTGCCAGCAGTTTAAGCCCCGATGGCTACACCTTC; CDR3aa: CASSLSPDGYTF
abundance: -; j_gene: TRBJ1-5; v_gene: TRBV6-4; len: 13; d_gene: -; CDR3nt: TGTGCCAGCAGTACCGATAGCAATCAGCCCCAGCATTTT; CDR3aa: CASSTDSNQPQHF
abundance: -; j_gene: TRBJ1-1; v_gene: TRBV6-5; len: 14; d_gene: -; CDR3nt: TGTGCCAGCAGTTACGCGGCAGGTCCCACTGAAGCTTTCTTT; CDR3aa: CASSYAAGPTEAFF
abundance: -; j_gene: TRBJ2-7; v_gene: TRBV20-1; len: 15; d_gene: -; CDR3nt: TGCAGTGCCCCCTCCTTCGCGGGAACGGCCTACGAGCAGTACTTC; CDR3aa: CSAPSFAGTAYEQYF
abundance: many; j_gene: TRBJ2-1; v_gene: TRBV20-1; len: 18; d_gene: -; CDR3nt: TGCAGTGCTAGAGATAAGAGGATGGCCCTCGGAGGTGGGGTAGAGCAGTTCTTC; CDR3aa: CSARDKRMALGGGVEQFF
abundance: -; j_gene: TRBJ2-5; v_gene: TRBV29-1; len: 12; d_gene: TRBD1; CDR3nt: TGCAGCGTACCGGGACAGGGGGAGACCCAGTACTTC; CDR3aa: CSVPGQGETQYF
abundance: few; j_gene: TRBJ1-1; v_gene: TRBV12-3/TRBV12-4; len: 15; d_gene: -; CDR3nt: TGTGCCAGCAGTAACCACCTGGACAGGAACACTGAAGCTTTCTTT; CDR3aa: CASSNHLDRNTEAFF
abundance: few; j_gene: TRBJ2-5; v_gene: TRBV5-5; len: 15; d_gene: TRBD1; CDR3nt: TGTGCCAGCAGCGCCTCAACAGGGGGCGGTGAGACCCAGTACTTC; CDR3aa: CASSASTGGGETQYF
abundance: -; j_gene: TRBJ2-2; v_gene: TRBV6-1; len: 14; d_gene: -; CDR3nt: TGTGCCAGCCAAGCGTCAGAGAACACCGGGGAGCTGTTTTTT; CDR3aa: CASQASENTGELFF
abundance: many; j_gene: TRBJ2-1; v_gene: TRBV29-1; len: 13; d_gene: -; CDR3nt: TGCAGCGTTGCCGGCCTAGTTGTCAATGAGCAGTTCTTC; CDR3aa: CSVAGLVVNEQFF
abundance: few; j_gene: TRBJ2-3; v_gene: TRBV6-5; len: 15; d_gene: -; CDR3nt: TGTGCCAGCAGTTACTCGGGAGCTAGCACAGATACGCAGTATTTT; CDR3aa: CASSYSGASTDTQYF
abundance: few; j_gene: TRBJ1-6; v_gene: TRBV6-2/TRBV6-3; len: 17; d_gene: TRBD1; CDR3nt: TGTGCCAGCAGTTACGACGCCCCAGGACAGGGGGGTTCACCCCTCCACTTT; CDR3aa: CASSYDAPGQGGSPLHF
abundance: -; j_gene: TRBJ2-7; v_gene: TRBV15; len: 16; d_gene: -; CDR3nt: TGTGCCACCAGCAGAGAGACATTGACAGATTCCTACGAGCAGTACTTC; CDR3aa: CATSRETLTDSYEQYF
abundance: -; j_gene: TRBJ2-5; v_gene: TRBV7-2; len: 16; d_gene: TRBD1; CDR3nt: TGTGCCAGCAGCGCAAACCGGGACAGGGGGCGAGAGACCCAGTACTTC; CDR3aa: CASSANRDRGRETQYF
abundance: many; j_gene: TRBJ2-3; v_gene: TRBV12-3/TRBV12-4; len: 13; d_gene: -; CDR3nt: TGTGCCATCTCTTACCGGAACACAGATACGCAGTATTTT; CDR3aa: CAISYRNTDTQYF
abundance: few; j_gene: TRBJ2-1; v_gene: TRBV7-8; len: 14; d_gene: -; CDR3nt: TGTGCCAGCAGCTTAGGAGACAGGTTGGGTGAGCAGTTCTTC; CDR3aa: CASSLGDRLGEQFF
abundance: many; j_gene: TRBJ2-3; v_gene: TRBV29-1; len: 14; d_gene: TRBD1; CDR3nt: TGCAGCGTAGCACCGGGACAGGGCACAGATACGCAGTATTTT; CDR3aa: CSVAPGQGTDTQYF
abundance: -; j_gene: TRBJ2-1; v_gene: TRBV6-5; len: 13; d_gene: -; CDR3nt: TGTGCCAGCAGTTACGGGGGAACCAATGAGCAGTTCTTC; CDR3aa: CASSYGGTNEQFF
abundance: -; j_gene: TRBJ2-7; v_gene: TRBV27; len: 13; d_gene: -; CDR3nt: TGTGCCAGCAACGACGGGCCCTCCTACGAGCAGTACTTC; CDR3aa: CASNDGPSYEQYF
abundance: -; j_gene: TRBJ2-1; v_gene: TRBV27; len: 12; d_gene: -; CDR3nt: TGTGCCAGCAGTCCCCGAGGGTATGAGCAGTTCTTC; CDR3aa: CASSPRGYEQFF
abundance: -; j_gene: TRBJ2-5; v_gene: TRBV2; len: 14; d_gene: -; CDR3nt: TGTGCCAGCAGTGCCTACCTAGGGCAAGAGACCCAGTACTTC; CDR3aa: CASSAYLGQETQYF
abundance: -; j_gene: TRBJ2-7; v_gene: TRBV19; len: 13; d_gene: -; CDR3nt: TGTGCCAGTAGTCTCTTCACTGACTACGAGCAGTACTTC; CDR3aa: CASSLFTDYEQYF
abundance: many; j_gene: TRBJ2-5; v_gene: TRBV11-2; len: 13; d_gene: -; CDR3nt: TGTGCCAGCAGCCTAATCCCCGGAGAGACCCAGTACTTC; CDR3aa: CASSLIPGETQYF
abundance: -; j_gene: TRBJ2-7; v_gene: TRBV9; len: 10; d_gene: TRBD1; CDR3nt: TGTGCCAGCGGTCCTCAGGGGGAGTACTTC; CDR3aa: CASGPQGEYF
abundance: -; j_gene: TRBJ2-7; v_gene: TRBV7-2; len: 19; d_gene: TRBD2; CDR3nt: TGTGCCAGCAGCTTAGGGCCCCCCGCGACTAGCGGGAGAGCCTACGAGCAGTACTTC; CDR3aa: CASSLGPPATSGRAYEQYF
abundance: few; j_gene: TRBJ1-5; v_gene: TRBV7-9; len: 11; d_gene: -; CDR3nt: TGTGCCAGCAGCTCCGGATCTCACCCACATTTT; CDR3aa: CASSSGSHPHF
abundance: few; j_gene: TRBJ2-7; v_gene: TRBV20-1; len: 14; d_gene: TRBD2; CDR3nt: TGCAGTGCTAGAGTAGGGAGCGGGACCTACGAGCAGTACTTC; CDR3aa: CSARVGSGTYEQYF
abundance: few; j_gene: TRBJ2-3; v_gene: TRBV6-2/TRBV6-3; len: 16; d_gene: TRBD2; CDR3nt: TGTGCCAGCAGTTACGGTAGCGGGAGGGCCGGAGATACGCAGTATTTT; CDR3aa: CASSYGSGRAGDTQYF
abundance: medium-sized; j_gene: TRBJ1-6; v_gene: TRBV7-9; len: 16; d_gene: -; CDR3nt: TGTGCCAGCAGCTTAGACAGGGTCTCGGCTAATTCACCCCTCCACTTT; CDR3aa: CASSLDRVSANSPLHF
abundance: -; j_gene: TRBJ2-5; v_gene: TRBV20-1; len: 14; d_gene: -; CDR3nt: TGCAGTGCTAGAGATGTCGGACTACAAGAGACCCAGTACTTC; CDR3aa: CSARDVGLQETQYF
abundance: few; j_gene: TRBJ2-3; v_gene: TRBV4-1; len: 16; d_gene: TRBD2; CDR3nt: TGCGCCAGCAGCCAAGCGACTAGCGGGAACACAGATACGCAGTATTTT; CDR3aa: CASSQATSGNTDTQYF
abundance: few; j_gene: TRBJ2-1; v_gene: TRBV6-1; len: 14; d_gene: TRBD1; CDR3nt: TGTGCCATACGAGACAGGGGGGGATACAATGAGCAGTTCTTC; CDR3aa: CAIRDRGGYNEQFF
abundance: many; j_gene: TRBJ2-1; v_gene: TRBV4-1; len: 16; d_gene: TRBD1; CDR3nt: TGCGCCAGCAGCCACCCTCAGGGGGCCTCCTACAATGAGCAGTTCTTC; CDR3aa: CASSHPQGASYNEQFF
abundance: many; j_gene: TRBJ2-1; v_gene: TRBV4-3; len: 16; d_gene: -; CDR3nt: TGCGCCAGCAGCCAAGACAGGGCTTTACTTTACAATGAGCAGTTCTTC; CDR3aa: CASSQDRALLYNEQFF
abundance: many; j_gene: TRBJ1-5; v_gene: TRBV6-2/TRBV6-3; len: 14; d_gene: TRBD1; CDR3nt: TGTGCCAGCAAGAGACAGGGGCTGGATCAGCCCCAGCATTTT; CDR3aa: CASKRQGLDQPQHF